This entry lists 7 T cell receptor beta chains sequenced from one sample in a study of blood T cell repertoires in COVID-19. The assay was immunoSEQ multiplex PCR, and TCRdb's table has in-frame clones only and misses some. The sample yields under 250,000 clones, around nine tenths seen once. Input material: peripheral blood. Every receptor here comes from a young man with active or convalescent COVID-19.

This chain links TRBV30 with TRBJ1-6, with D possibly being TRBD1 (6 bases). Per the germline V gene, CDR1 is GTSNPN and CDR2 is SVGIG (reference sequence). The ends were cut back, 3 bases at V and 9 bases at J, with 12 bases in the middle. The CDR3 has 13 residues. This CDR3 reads CAWSVTGSSPLHF. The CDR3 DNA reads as TGTGCCTGGAGCGTTACAGGGAGTTCACCCCTCCACTTT.

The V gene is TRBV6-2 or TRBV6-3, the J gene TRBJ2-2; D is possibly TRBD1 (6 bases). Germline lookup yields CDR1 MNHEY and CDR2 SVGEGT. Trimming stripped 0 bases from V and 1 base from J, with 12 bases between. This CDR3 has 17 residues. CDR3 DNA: TGTGCCAGCAGTTACTCGAGCCACAGGGAGAACACCGGGGAGCTGTTTTTT. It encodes CASSYSSHRENTGELFF.

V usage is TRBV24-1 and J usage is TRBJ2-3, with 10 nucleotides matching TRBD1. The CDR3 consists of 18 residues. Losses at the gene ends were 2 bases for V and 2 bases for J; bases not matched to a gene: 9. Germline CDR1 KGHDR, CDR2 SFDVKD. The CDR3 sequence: CATSDSIPGQGITDTQYF. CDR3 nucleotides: TGTGCCACCAGTGATTCAATTCCGGGACAGGGGATCACAGATACGCAGTATTTT.

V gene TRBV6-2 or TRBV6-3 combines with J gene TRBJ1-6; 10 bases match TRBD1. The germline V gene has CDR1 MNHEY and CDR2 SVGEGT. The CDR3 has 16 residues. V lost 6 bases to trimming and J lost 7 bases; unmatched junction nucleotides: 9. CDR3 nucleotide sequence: TGTGCCAGCAGCCCCCGGGACAGGGGCCTCAATTCACCCCTCCACTTT. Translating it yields CASSPRDRGLNSPLHF.

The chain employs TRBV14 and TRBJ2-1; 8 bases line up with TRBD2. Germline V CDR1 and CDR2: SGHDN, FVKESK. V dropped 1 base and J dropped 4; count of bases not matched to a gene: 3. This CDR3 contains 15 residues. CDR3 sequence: CASSQGLAHYNEQFF. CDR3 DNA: TGTGCCAGCAGCCAAGGACTAGCGCATTACAATGAGCAGTTCTTC. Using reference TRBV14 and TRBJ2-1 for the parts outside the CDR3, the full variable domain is EAGVTQFPSHSVIEKGQTVTLRCDPISGHDNLYWYRRVMGKEIKFLLHFVKESKQDESGMPNNRFLAERTGGTYSTLKVQPAELEDSGVYFCASSQGLAHYNEQFFGPGTRLTVL.

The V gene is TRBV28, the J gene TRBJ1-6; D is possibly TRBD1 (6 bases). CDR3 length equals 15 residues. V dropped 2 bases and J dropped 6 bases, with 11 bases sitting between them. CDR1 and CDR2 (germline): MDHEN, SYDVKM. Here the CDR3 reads CASSLTQGRNSPLHF. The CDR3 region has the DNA TGTGCCAGCAGTTTAACACAGGGCCGTAATTCACCCCTCCACTTT.

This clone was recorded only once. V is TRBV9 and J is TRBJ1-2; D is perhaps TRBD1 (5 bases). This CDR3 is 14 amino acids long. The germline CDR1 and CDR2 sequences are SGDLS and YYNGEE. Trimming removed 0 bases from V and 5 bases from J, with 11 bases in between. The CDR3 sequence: CASSVGGNGYGYTF. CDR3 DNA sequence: TGTGCCAGCAGCGTAGGGGGCAACGGTTATGGCTACACCTTC.